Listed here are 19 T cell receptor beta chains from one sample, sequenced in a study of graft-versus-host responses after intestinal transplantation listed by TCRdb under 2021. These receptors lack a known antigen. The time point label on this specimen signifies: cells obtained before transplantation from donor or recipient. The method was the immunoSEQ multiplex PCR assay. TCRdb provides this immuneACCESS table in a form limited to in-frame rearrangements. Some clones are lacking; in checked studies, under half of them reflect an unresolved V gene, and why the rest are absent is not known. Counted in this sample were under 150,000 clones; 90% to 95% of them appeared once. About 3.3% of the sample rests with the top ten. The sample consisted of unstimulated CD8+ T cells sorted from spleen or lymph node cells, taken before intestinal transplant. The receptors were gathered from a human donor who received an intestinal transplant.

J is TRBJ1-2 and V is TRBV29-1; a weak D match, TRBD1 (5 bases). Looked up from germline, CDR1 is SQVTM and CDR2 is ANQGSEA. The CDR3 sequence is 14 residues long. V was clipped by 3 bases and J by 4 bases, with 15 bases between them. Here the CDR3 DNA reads TGCAGCGTTGATTACCAGGGAGGTCCCTATGGCTACACCTTC. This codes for CSVDYQGGPYGYTF.

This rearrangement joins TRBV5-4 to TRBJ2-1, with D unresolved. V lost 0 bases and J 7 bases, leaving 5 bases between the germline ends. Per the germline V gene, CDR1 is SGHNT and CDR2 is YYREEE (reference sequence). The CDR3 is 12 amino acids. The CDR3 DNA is TGTGCCAGCAGCTTGGATGTTAATGAGCAGTTCTTC. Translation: CASSLDVNEQFF.

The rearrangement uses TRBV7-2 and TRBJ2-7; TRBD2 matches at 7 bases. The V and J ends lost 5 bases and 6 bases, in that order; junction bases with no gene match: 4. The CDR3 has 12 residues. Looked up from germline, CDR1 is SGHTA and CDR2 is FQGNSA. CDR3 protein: CASSPWEGEQYF. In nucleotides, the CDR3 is TGTGCCAGCAGCCCCTGGGAGGGCGAGCAGTACTTC.

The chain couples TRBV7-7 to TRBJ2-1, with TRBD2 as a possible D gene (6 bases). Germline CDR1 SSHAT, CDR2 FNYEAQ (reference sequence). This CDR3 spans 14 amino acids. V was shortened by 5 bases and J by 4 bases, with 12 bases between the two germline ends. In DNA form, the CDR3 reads TGTGCCAGCAGCCTAGGAGGGTTATACAATGAGCAGTTCTTC. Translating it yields CASSLGGLYNEQFF.

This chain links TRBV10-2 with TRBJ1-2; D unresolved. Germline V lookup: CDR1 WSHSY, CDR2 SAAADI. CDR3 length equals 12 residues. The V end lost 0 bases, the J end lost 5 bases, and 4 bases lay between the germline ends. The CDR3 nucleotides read TGCGCCAGCAGTGAGTCCGGGTATGGCTACACCTTC. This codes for CASSESGYGYTF.

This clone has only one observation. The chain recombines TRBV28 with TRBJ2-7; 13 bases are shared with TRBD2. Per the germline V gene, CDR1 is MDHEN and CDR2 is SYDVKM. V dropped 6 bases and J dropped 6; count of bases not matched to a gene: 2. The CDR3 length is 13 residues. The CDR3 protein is CASRGLAGSEQYF. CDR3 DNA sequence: TGTGCCAGCAGGGGACTAGCGGGAAGCGAGCAGTACTTC. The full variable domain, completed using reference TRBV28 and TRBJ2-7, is DVKVTQSSRYLVKRTGEKVFLECVQDMDHENMFWYRQDPGLGLRLIYFSYDVKMKEKGDIPEGYSVSREKKERFSLILESASTNQTSMYLCASRGLAGSEQYFGPGTRLTVT.

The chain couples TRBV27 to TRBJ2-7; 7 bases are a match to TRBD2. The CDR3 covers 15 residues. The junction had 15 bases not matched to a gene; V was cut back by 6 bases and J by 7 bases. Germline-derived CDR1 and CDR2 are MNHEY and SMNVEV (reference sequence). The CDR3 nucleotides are TGTGCCAGCAGGCCTACTAGCGACCTCGGGAGGGAGCAGTACTTC. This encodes CASRPTSDLGREQYF.

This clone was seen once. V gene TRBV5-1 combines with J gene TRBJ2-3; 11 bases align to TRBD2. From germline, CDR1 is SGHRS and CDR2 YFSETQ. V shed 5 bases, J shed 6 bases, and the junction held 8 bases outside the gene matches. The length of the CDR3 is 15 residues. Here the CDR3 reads CASRYTSGRADTQYF. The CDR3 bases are TGCGCCAGCAGATATACTAGCGGGAGAGCTGATACGCAGTATTTT.

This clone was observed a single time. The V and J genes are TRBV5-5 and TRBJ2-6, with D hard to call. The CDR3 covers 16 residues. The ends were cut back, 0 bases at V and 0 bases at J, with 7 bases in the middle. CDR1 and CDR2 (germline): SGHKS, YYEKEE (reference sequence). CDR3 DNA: TGTGCCAGCAGCTTGGGCAGGCTCTCTGGGGCCAACGTCCTGACTTTC. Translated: CASSLGRLSGANVLTF.

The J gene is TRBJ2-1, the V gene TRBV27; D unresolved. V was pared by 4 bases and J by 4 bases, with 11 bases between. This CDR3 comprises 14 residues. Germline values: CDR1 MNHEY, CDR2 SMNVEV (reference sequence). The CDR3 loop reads CASSWGLGYNEQFF. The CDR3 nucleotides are TGTGCCAGCAGTTGGGGTTTGGGTTACAATGAGCAGTTCTTC.

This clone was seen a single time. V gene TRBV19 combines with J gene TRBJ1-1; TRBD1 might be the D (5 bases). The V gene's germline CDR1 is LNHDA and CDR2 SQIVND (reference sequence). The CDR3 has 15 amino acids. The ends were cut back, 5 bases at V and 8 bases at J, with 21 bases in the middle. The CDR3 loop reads CASSPVVSGKREAFF. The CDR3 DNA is TGTGCCAGTAGTCCCGTCGTCTCAGGGAAAAGGGAAGCTTTCTTT.

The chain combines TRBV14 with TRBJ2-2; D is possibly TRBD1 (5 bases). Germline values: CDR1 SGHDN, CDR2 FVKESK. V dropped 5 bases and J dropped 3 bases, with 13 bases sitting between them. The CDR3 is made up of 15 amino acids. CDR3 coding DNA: TGTGCCAGCAGCTACACCGACAGCTACACCGGGGAGCTGTTTTTT. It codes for CASSYTDSYTGELFF. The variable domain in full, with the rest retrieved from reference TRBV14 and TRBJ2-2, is EAGVTQFPSHSVIEKGQTVTLRCDPISGHDNLYWYRRVMGKEIKFLLHFVKESKQDESGMPNNRFLAERTGGTYSTLKVQPAELEDSGVYFCASSYTDSYTGELFFGEGSRLTVL.

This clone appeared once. CDR3 nucleotide sequence: TGTGCCAGCAGTCCTGACAGGATGAGGACAGATACGCAGTATTTT. It encodes CASSPDRMRTDTQYF. The V gene is TRBV28, the J gene TRBJ2-3; D may be TRBD1 (6 bases). CDR1 is MDHEN, CDR2 SYDVKM, per germline. This CDR3 contains 15 residues. V was clipped by 5 bases and J by 3 bases, with 15 bases between them.

The CDR3 here is CASSPQGSFYEQYF. The CDR3 DNA is TGTGCCAGTAGTCCACAGGGGTCTTTCTACGAGCAGTACTTC. The chain employs TRBV19 and TRBJ2-7; 7 nucleotides agree with TRBD1. CDR3 size: 14 residues. V shed 5 bases, J shed 3 bases, and the junction held 7 bases outside the gene matches. The germline CDR1 and CDR2 sequences are LNHDA and SQIVND (reference sequence).

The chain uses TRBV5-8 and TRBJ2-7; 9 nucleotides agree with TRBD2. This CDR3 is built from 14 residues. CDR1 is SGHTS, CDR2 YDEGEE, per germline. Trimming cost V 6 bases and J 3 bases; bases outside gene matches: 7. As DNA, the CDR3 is TGTGCCAGCACCTATAGCGGGAGAGACTACGAGCAGTACTTC. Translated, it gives CASTYSGRDYEQYF.

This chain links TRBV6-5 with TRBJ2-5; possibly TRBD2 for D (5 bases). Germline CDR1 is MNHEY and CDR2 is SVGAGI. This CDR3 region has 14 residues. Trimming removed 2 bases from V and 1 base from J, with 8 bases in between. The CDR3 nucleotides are TGTGCCAGCAGTTACGAAGCGGCCCAAGAGACCCAGTACTTC. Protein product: CASSYEAAQETQYF.

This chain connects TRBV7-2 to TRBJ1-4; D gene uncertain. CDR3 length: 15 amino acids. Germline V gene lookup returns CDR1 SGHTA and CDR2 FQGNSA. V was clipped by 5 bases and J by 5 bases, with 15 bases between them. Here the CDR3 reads CASSLTGIRNEKLFF. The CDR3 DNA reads TGTGCCAGCAGCCTAACCGGGATAAGAAATGAAAAACTGTTTTTT.

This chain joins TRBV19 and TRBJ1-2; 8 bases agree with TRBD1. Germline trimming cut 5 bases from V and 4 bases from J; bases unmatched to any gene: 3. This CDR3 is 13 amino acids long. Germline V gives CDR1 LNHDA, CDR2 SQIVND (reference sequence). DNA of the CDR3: TGTGCCAGTAGTTGGGGACAGGCCTATGGCTACACCTTC. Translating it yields CASSWGQAYGYTF.

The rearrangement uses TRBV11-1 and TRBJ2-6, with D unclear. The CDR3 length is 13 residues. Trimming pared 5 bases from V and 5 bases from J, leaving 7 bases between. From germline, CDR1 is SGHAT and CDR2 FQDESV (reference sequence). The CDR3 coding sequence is TGTGCCAGCAGCCAAAGTCGGGCCAACGTCCTGACTTTC. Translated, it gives CASSQSRANVLTF.